This T cell receptor (beta chain) was retrieved from a study of cytomegalovirus exposure and HLA in healthy donors. Broader study findings: Later on, an analysis tied 15,000 to 20,000 TCR beta sequences to HLA alleles at 0.05 false discovery rate. Analysis was performed later, and it showed HLA-associated TCR beta chains to be more clonally expanded than equally common others.

About this clone itself: What it recognizes is unknown.

Losses at the gene ends were 3 bases for V and 4 bases for J; bases not matched to a gene: 4. The germline gives CDR1 SGHTA, CDR2 FQGNSA. The CDR3 sequence is 16 residues long. This PCR relied on a set of 60 Vbeta primers and 13 Jbeta primers. Assay: immunoSEQ multiplex PCR; the TCRdb copy retains only in-frame clones and omits some. Among roughly 71,000 clones listed, roughly 74% were seen once. The sequenced material came from PBMCs. This chain joins TRBV7-2 and TRBJ2-2, with 11 bases that match TRBD2. The clonotype was recovered from a human donor in good health. The chain's CDR3 is CASSFSGRATTGELFF. Written as DNA, the CDR3 is TGTGCCAGCAGCTTTAGCGGGAGGGCCACCACCGGGGAGCTGTTTTTT.